This T cell receptor beta chain was captured by sequencing in a study of blood T cells in healthy people across ages. General study findings and limits: Age advanced and TCR beta diversity per million T cells fell, roughly linearly. More naive CD4+ cells and higher diversity were found in long-lived than in aged donors.

In the case of this clonotype: Its target is not known.

The second PCR ran about 6 to 12 cycles with a sample-barcoded 5' primer and J-beta primers. Researchers report that a template-switch adaptor with 12 random nucleotides tagged each cDNA molecule. Sequencing yielded, for each sample, at least 3 million paired-end reads carrying CDR3. TCRdb used MiXCR to reprocess the 5' RACE reads, holding one entry per CDR3 protein. This table has over 1,200,000 distinct CDR3 sequences, approximately 59% appearing once. V lost 6 bases and J 2 bases, leaving 9 bases between the germline ends. Germline V gene data show CDR1 as SGHRS and CDR2 as YFSETQ. This CDR3 is built from 12 residues.

The sequenced material came from blood. The chain combines TRBV5-1 with TRBJ2-7; D not resolved. The clonotype comes from a man between 18 and 35 years old in good health. The CDR3 coding sequence is TGCGCCAGCACGGGCAGTACCTACGAGCAGTACTTC. Amino acid sequence: CASTGSTYEQYF.